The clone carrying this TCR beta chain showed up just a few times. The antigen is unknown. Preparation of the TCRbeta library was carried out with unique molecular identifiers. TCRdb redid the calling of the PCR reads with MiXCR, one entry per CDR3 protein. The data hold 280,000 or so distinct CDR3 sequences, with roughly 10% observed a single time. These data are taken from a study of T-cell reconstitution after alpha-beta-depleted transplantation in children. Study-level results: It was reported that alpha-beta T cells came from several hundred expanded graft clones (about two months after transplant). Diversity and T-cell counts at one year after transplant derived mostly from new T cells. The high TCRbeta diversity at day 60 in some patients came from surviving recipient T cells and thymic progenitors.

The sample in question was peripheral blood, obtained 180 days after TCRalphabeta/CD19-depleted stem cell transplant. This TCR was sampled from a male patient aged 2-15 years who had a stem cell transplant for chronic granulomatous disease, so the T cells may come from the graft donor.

CDR3 region: CASRSRSYNEQFF. CDR3 coding DNA: TGTGCCAGTAGAAGCAGGTCCTACAATGAGCAGTTCTTC. The rearrangement joins TRBV19 to TRBJ2-1; D not resolved. The CDR3 length is 13 residues. Germline V gene data show CDR1 as LNHDA and CDR2 as SQIVND (reference sequence). V lost 6 bases, J lost 1 base, and 7 bases lay in between.